Presented here are 20 T cell receptor beta chains from one specimen sequenced in a study of blood T cell repertoires in COVID-19. Libraries were prepared by immunoSEQ multiplex PCR; TCRdb keeps only in-frame clonotypes and omits some of them. The sample has about 300,000 clones; less than 85% are singletons. Sequenced: PBMCs or T cells enriched from blood (not recorded which). Source of these receptors: a woman between 50 and 59 years old who had recovered from COVID-19.

This chain joins TRBV9 and TRBJ1-2, with 9 bases aligning to TRBD1. Germline loops: CDR1 SGDLS, CDR2 YYNGEE. After removal of 3 bases from V and 6 bases from J, the junction contained 6 bases not matched to a gene. The CDR3 is 14 residues long. DNA for the CDR3: TGTGCCAGCAGCGAGAGACAGGGGGGCGATGGCTACACCTTC. Translated: CASSERQGGDGYTF.

The genes are TRBV4-3 and TRBJ1-1; 8 nucleotides agree with TRBD1. The germline CDR1 and CDR2 sequences are LGHNA and YSLEER. The CDR3 runs 12 residues. After removal of 2 bases from V and 11 bases from J, the junction contained 4 bases not matched to a gene. The CDR3 DNA is TGCGCCAGCAGCCAATGGGACAGGCCGGCTTTCTTT. This encodes CASSQWDRPAFF.

The rearrangement links TRBV9 to TRBJ2-2; 11 positions match TRBD2. V lost 3 bases and J lost 4; bases outside the gene matches: 11. The CDR3 extends over 18 amino acids. The germline gives CDR1 SGDLS, CDR2 YYNGEE. CDR3 loop: CASSGQSGTSGGTGELFF. CDR3 DNA: TGTGCCAGCAGCGGACAATCCGGGACTAGCGGAGGCACCGGGGAGCTGTTTTTT.

V usage is TRBV18 and J usage is TRBJ1-1; D is perhaps TRBD1 (6 bases). Trimming removed 6 bases from V and 1 base from J, with 12 bases in between. Per the germline V gene, CDR1 is KGHSH and CDR2 is LQKENI. The CDR3 is 14 amino acids. The CDR3 coding sequence is TGTGCCAGCTCGATACACAGGGAGAACACTGAAGCTTTCTTT. Translating gives CASSIHRENTEAFF.

V usage is TRBV5-1 and J usage is TRBJ2-7, with D possibly matching TRBD1 (5 bases). CDR1 is SGHRS and CDR2 is YFSETQ in the germline V gene. The CDR3 consists of 14 residues. V was cut by 7 bases and J by 0 bases, with 14 bases left in between. CDR3 in amino acids: CASRNQGSSYEQYF. The CDR3 bases are TGCGCCAGCCGTAATCAGGGTTCCTCCTACGAGCAGTACTTC.

The chain joins TRBV9 to TRBJ1-2; D remains unclear. The CDR3 has 14 amino acids. The ends were cut back, 4 bases at V and 4 bases at J, with 14 bases in the middle. From germline, CDR1 is SGDLS and CDR2 YYNGEE. CDR3 protein: CASSPPRSPYGYTF. The CDR3 DNA reads as TGTGCCAGCAGCCCACCCCGGAGTCCCTATGGCTACACCTTC.

The genes are TRBV20-1 and TRBJ1-1; perhaps TRBD1 as D (5 bases). Per the germline V gene, CDR1 is DFQATT and CDR2 is SNEGSKA (reference sequence). Trimming took 3 bases from V and 3 from J, leaving 11 bases between them. This CDR3 region has 13 residues. CDR3 protein: CSASSAGHTEAFF. CDR3 in DNA: TGCAGTGCTAGTTCGGCGGGGCACACTGAAGCTTTCTTT.

The chain combines TRBV28 with TRBJ1-5; D call uncertain. Germline assignment: CDR1 MDHEN and CDR2 SYDVKM. V lost 5 bases to trimming and J lost 3 bases, with 14 bases between them. This CDR3 region has 15 residues. The CDR3 region has the DNA TGTGCCAGCAGTGCCGCCGGGAGCCCCAATCAGCCCCAGCATTTT. Its translation is CASSAAGSPNQPQHF.

V gene TRBV4-3 combines with J gene TRBJ2-1; 8 nucleotides line up with TRBD2. CDR3 length: 20 amino acids. Germline-derived CDR1 and CDR2 are LGHNA and YSLEER. V shed 0 bases, J shed 4 bases, and the junction held 17 bases outside the gene matches. The CDR3: CASSQEVWGSSGLGYNEQFF. The CDR3, as DNA: TGCGCCAGCAGCCAAGAGGTCTGGGGAAGTTCGGGACTAGGTTACAATGAGCAGTTCTTC.

The genes are TRBV5-1 and TRBJ2-1, with a weak D call TRBD2 (6 bases). V shed 4 bases and J shed 4 bases, with 9 bases lying between them. The CDR3 runs to 13 residues. Germline-derived CDR1 and CDR2 are SGHRS and YFSETQ. In DNA form, the CDR3 reads TGCGCCAGCAGCGCGGGGACTTACAATGAGCAGTTCTTC. Protein: CASSAGTYNEQFF. The full variable domain, its missing parts supplied by reference TRBV5-1 and TRBJ2-1, is KAGVTQTPRYLIKTRGQQVTLSCSPISGHRSVSWYQQTPGQGLQFLFEYFSETQRNKGNFPGRFSGRQFSNSRSEMNVSTLELGDSALYLCASSAGTYNEQFFGPGTRLTVL.

The chain employs TRBV5-1 and TRBJ2-5; tentatively, D is TRBD1 (5 bases). The germline gives CDR1 SGHRS, CDR2 YFSETQ. CDR3 size: 15 residues. Trimming left V 4 bases short and J 5 bases short, with 18 bases between. CDR3 DNA: TGCGCCAGCAGCCCTGACAGCCGAAATGGGGAGACCCAGTACTTC. Protein: CASSPDSRNGETQYF.

The chain links TRBV6-1 to TRBJ1-6; no definite D call. Trimming removed 2 bases from V and 11 bases from J, with 16 bases in between. The CDR3 extends over 15 amino acids. Germline lookup yields CDR1 MNHNS and CDR2 SASEGT. The CDR3, as DNA: TGTGCCAGCAGTGAAATTCTGGCAGGTTTCCCACCCCTCCACTTT. This encodes CASSEILAGFPPLHF.

This chain connects TRBV3-1 (or the pseudogene TRBV3-2) to TRBJ1-1; no clear D gene. CDR1 and CDR2 from the germline V gene are LGHDT and YNNKEL (reference sequence). The CDR3 is 14 residues long. With 0 bases removed from V and 6 bases from J, the gap between germline ends came to 11 bases. The DNA of the CDR3 is TGTGCCAGCAGCCAAGATAGCAGACCCCCTGAAGCTTTCTTT. Protein sequence: CASSQDSRPPEAFF.

In DNA form, the CDR3 reads TGTGCCAGCAGTGTTTTTTTGGGGGCCCACGGTGGCTACACCTTC. This translates into CASSVFLGAHGGYTF. V gene TRBV2 combines with J gene TRBJ1-2, with a possible D match to TRBD1 (6 bases). The CDR3 length is 15 residues. V dropped 4 bases and J dropped 7 bases, with 19 bases sitting between them. The germline gives CDR1 SNHLY, CDR2 FYNNEI.

This clone was detected only once. This chain uses TRBV6-1 with TRBJ1-4; 11 nucleotides match TRBD1. CDR1 is MNHNS and CDR2 is SASEGT in the germline V gene. V trimming: 3 bases; J trimming: 2 bases; junction bases outside the gene matches: 2. CDR3 length equals 16 residues. Written as DNA, the CDR3 is TGTGCCAGCAGTGAGGGACAGGGGGTGACTAATGAAAAACTGTTTTTT. It codes for CASSEGQGVTNEKLFF.

The chain is built from TRBV19 and TRBJ2-1, with 9 bases matching TRBD1. Germline V gene data show CDR1 as LNHDA and CDR2 as SQIVND (reference sequence). The CDR3 runs to 14 residues. The junction had 5 bases not matched to a gene; V was cut back by 8 bases and J by 3 bases. The CDR3 DNA follows: TGTGCCAGTGAACGGGACAGGGACTACAATGAGCAGTTCTTC. Protein product: CASERDRDYNEQFF.

The chain combines TRBV5-1 with TRBJ1-3, with 9 nucleotides matching TRBD1. Per germline, CDR1 SGHRS and CDR2 YFSETQ. Losses at the gene ends were 4 bases for V and 6 bases for J; bases not matched to a gene: 14. The CDR3 runs to 17 residues. The CDR3 DNA is TGCGCCAGCAGCCCTAACCCGGGACAGGGTTTCGCAAACACCATATATTTT. Translation: CASSPNPGQGFANTIYF. The full variable domain, completed using reference TRBV5-1 and TRBJ1-3, is KAGVTQTPRYLIKTRGQQVTLSCSPISGHRSVSWYQQTPGQGLQFLFEYFSETQRNKGNFPGRFSGRQFSNSRSEMNVSTLELGDSALYLCASSPNPGQGFANTIYFGEGSWLTVV.

V usage is TRBV11-2 and J usage is TRBJ1-4; 11 bases match TRBD1. V was pared by 5 bases and J by 5 bases, with 7 bases of the junction left unmatched. The CDR3 extends over 16 amino acids. Germline-derived CDR1 and CDR2 are SGHAT and FQNNGV. The CDR3 loop reads CASSPWTGGENEKLFF. CDR3 bases: TGTGCCAGCAGCCCCTGGACAGGGGGCGAGAATGAAAAACTGTTTTTT.

V usage is TRBV11-2 and J usage is TRBJ2-1, with 8 bases aligning to TRBD2. The V segment lost 1 base and the J segment 0 bases; nucleotides outside the gene matches: 2. Looked up from germline, CDR1 is SGHAT and CDR2 is FQNNGV. The CDR3 is 16 residues long. CDR3 amino acids: CASSLGLALSYNEQFF. The CDR3 coding sequence is TGTGCCAGCAGCTTAGGACTAGCGCTCTCCTACAATGAGCAGTTCTTC.

This chain uses TRBV27 with TRBJ2-1, with TRBD1 as a possible D gene (6 bases). Germline assignment: CDR1 MNHEY and CDR2 SMNVEV (reference sequence). The CDR3 runs to 11 residues. The V end was cut by 5 bases, the J end by 8 bases, with 7 bases between. In DNA form, the CDR3 reads TGTGCCAGCAGTGGGGGCTATGAGCAGTTCTTC. Translated: CASSGGYEQFF.